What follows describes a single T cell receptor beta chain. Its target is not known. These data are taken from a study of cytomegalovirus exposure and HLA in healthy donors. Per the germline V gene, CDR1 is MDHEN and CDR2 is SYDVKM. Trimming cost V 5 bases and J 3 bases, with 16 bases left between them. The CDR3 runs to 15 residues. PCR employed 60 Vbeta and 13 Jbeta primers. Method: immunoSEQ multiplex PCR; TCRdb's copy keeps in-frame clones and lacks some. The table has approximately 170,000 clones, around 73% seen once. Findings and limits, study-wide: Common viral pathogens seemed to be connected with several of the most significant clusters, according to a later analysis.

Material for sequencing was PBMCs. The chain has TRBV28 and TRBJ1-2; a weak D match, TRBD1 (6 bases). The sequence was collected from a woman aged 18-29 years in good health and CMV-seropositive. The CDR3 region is CASSPTGLLDYGYTF. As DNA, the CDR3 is TGTGCCAGCAGTCCGACAGGTCTTTTAGACTATGGCTACACCTTC.